The source of this TCR beta chain is a study of T cell responses to AZD1222 COVID-19 vaccine. Findings and limits, study-wide: Spike was spanned by vaccine-associated CD4 TCRs, with dominance at 160-218 and 743-854. At baseline, seropositivity was found in only six or seven AZD1222 recipients.

Note on this clone: Its antigen is not identified.

Clones were read by immunoSEQ multiplex PCR, and TCRdb kept only the in-frame ones, dropping some. Here the sample spans about 94,000 clones, 90% being singletons. This CDR3 region has 16 residues. Trimming cost V 4 bases and J 4 bases; bases outside gene matches: 10. Germline CDR1 is SGHRS and CDR2 is YFSETQ. This sequence joins TRBV5-1 and TRBJ1-1, with 10 bases matching TRBD1. The TCR was taken from an adult in good health. The starting material was peripheral blood, obtained on day 0 of AZD1222 vaccination. CDR3 DNA sequence: TGCGCCAGCAGCCCGGCCCGGGGACAGGGGATCACTGAAGCTTTCTTT. It yields the protein CASSPARGQGITEAFF.